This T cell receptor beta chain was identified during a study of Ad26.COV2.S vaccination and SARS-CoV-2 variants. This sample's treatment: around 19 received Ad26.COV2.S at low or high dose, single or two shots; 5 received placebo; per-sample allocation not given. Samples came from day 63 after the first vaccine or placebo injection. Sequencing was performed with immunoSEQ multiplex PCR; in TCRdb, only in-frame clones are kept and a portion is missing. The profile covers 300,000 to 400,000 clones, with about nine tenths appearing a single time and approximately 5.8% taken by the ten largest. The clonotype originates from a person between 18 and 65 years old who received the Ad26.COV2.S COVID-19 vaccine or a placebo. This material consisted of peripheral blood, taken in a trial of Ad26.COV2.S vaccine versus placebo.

CDR3 sequence reads: CASSESGTGNEAFF. CDR3 DNA sequence: TGCGCCAGCAGTGAGTCTGGGACAGGAAATGAAGCTTTCTTT. The V and J genes are TRBV10-2 and TRBJ1-1, with TRBD1 matching over 8 bases. The length of the CDR3 is 14 residues. Unmatched junction bases numbered 4, after V lost 0 bases and J lost 7 bases. Germline assignment: CDR1 WSHSY and CDR2 SAAADI.